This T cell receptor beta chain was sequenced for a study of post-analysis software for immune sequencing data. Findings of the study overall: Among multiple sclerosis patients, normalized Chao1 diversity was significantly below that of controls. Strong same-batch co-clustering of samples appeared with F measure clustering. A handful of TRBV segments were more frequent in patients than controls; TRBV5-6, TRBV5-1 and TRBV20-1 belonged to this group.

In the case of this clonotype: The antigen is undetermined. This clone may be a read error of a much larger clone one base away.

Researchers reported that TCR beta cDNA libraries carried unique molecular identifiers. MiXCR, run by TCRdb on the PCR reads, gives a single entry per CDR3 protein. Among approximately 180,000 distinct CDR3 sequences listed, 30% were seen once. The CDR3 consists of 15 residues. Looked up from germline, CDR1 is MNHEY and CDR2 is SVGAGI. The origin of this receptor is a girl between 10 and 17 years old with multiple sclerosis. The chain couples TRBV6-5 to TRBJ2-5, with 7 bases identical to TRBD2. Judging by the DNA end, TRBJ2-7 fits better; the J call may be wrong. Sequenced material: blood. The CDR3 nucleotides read TGTGCCAACAGTTACTCCTGGGAGGGAGGCTACGAGCAGTACTTC. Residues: CANSYSWEGGYEQYF.